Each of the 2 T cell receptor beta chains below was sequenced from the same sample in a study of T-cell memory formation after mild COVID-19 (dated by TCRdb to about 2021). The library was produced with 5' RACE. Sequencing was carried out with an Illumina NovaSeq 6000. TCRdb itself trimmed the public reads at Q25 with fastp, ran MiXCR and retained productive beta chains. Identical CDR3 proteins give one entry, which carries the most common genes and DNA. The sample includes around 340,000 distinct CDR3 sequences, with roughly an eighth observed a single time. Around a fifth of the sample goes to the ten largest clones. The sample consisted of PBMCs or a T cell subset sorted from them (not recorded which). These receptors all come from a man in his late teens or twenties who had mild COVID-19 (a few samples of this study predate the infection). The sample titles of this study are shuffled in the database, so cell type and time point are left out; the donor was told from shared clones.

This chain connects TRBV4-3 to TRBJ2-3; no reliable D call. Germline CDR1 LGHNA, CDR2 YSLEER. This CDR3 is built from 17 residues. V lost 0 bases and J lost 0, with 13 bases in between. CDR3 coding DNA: TGCGCCAGCAGCCAAGATTCGGTGTTCGCTAGCACAGATACGCAGTATTTT. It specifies CASSQDSVFASTDTQYF.

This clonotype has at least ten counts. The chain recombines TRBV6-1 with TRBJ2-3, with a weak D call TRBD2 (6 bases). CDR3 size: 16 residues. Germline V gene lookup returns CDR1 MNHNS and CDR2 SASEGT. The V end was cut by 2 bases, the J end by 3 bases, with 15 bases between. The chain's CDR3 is CASSENGGSGTDTQYF. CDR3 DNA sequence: TGTGCCAGCAGTGAAAATGGAGGGTCAGGAACAGATACGCAGTATTTT.